This TCR beta chain was identified during a study of OX40 agonist ivuxolimab in advanced cancers. TCRdb's table, derived via immunoSEQ multiplex PCR, lists solely in-frame clones and lacks some. The sample lists fewer than 90,000 clones, about 87% occurring once. General study findings and limits: At 0.1 to 3.0 mg/kg, CD4+ and CD8+ blood T cells expanded clonally by week 6. CD8+ T cells were the subset that, on average, had more expanded clones than CD4+. A proportion of nonresponders additionally exhibited low normalized T-cell clonal expansion.

The CDR3 runs to 14 residues. Trimming cost V 4 bases and J 1 base, with 10 bases left between them. CDR1 is KGHSH, CDR2 LQKENI, per germline. Remarks on this clone: The antigen is unknown.

J is TRBJ1-2 and V is TRBV18; D gene uncertain. The source was CD4+ or CD8+ T cells sorted from blood, collected in a trial of the OX40 agonist ivuxolimab. The sequence was collected from an adult with an advanced solid tumor such as melanoma, head and neck, liver or kidney cancer. CDR3 DNA: TGTGCCAGCTCACAGACGACTGGTAACTATGGCTACACCTTC. Protein product: CASSQTTGNYGYTF.